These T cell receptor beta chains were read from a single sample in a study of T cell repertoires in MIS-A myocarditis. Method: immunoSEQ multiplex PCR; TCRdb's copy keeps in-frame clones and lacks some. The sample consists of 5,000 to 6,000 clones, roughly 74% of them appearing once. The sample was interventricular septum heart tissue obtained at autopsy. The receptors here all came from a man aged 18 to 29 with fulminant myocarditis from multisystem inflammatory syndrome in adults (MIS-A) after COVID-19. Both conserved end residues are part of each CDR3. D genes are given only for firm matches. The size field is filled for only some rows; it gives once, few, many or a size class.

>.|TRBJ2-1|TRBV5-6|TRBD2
TGTGCCAGCAGCTCCCTTAGCGGGAGGGGTGAGCAGTTCTTC
CASSSLSGRGEQFF
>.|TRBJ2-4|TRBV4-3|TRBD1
TGCGCCAGCAGCCAAGATGACCAGGGGGACATTCAGTACTTC
CASSQDDQGDIQYF
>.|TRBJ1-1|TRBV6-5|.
TGTGCCAGCAGCCTCAGAGAGATGAACACTGAAGCTTTCTTT
CASSLREMNTEAFF
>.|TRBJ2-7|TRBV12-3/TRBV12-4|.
TGTGCCAGCAGTTCCGGGCGTCTCTACGAGCAGTACTTC
CASSSGRLYEQYF
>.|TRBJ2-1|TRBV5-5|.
TGTGCCAGCAGCTTGGCGGGACTCTTCTACAATGAGCAGTTCTTC
CASSLAGLFYNEQFF
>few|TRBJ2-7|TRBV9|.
TGTGCCAGCAGCGCCCGAGTGAGCGGTGACTACGAGCAGTACTTC
CASSARVSGDYEQYF
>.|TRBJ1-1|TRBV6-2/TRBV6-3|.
TGTGCCAGCAGTTACGCACAGGGTGCCTGGGGCACTGAAGCTTTCTTT
CASSYAQGAWGTEAFF
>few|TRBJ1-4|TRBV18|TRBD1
TGTGCCAGCTCACCACCGGGGCAGGGACAGGAAAAACTGTTTTTT
CASSPPGQGQEKLFF
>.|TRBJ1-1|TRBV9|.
TGTGCCAGCAGCGTAGGGGGGGCTGTGAACACTGAAGCTTTCTTT
CASSVGGAVNTEAFF
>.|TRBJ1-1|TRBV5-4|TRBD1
TGTGCCAGCAACCTGGACAGGCGGAACACTGAAGCTTTCTTT
CASNLDRRNTEAFF
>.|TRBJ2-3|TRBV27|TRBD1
TGTGCCAGCAGTCCAACTAGGACAGGACCGGAGGATACGCAGTATTTT
CASSPTRTGPEDTQYF
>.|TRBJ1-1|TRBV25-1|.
TGTGCCACCTTCCGATATTACAGGCTTATGAACACTGAAGCTTTCTTT
CATFRYYRLMNTEAFF
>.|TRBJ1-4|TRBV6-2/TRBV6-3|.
TGTGCCAGCAGTTACCCCGGTGCGGCTAATGAAAAACTGTTTTTT
CASSYPGAANEKLFF
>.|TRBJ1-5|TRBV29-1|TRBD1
TGCAGCGTTGAAGATAATGGTGTGTCGACAGGGGGAATACGTAGCAATCAGCCCCAGCATTTT
CSVEDNGVSTGGIRSNQPQHF
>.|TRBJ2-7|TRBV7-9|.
TGTGCCAGCAGCTCCCCCCGGCAGGGAAGGGCGTACGAGCAGTACTTC
CASSSPRQGRAYEQYF
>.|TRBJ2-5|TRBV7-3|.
TGTGCCAGCAGCCCAGGGTCCCAAGAGACCCAGTACTTC
CASSPGSQETQYF
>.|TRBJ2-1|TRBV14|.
TGTGCCAGCAGAGATACCGATGAGCAGTTCTTC
CASRDTDEQFF
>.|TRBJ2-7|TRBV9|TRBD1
TGTGCCAGCAGCGTCACCGGGACAGCGAACTACGAGCAGTACTTC
CASSVTGTANYEQYF
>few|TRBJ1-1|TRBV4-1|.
TGCGCCAGCAGCCAAGAAGGGCCGGCAAACACTGAAGCTTTCTTT
CASSQEGPANTEAFF
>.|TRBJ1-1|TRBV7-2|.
TGTGCCAGCAGCTTTCGGAGGGGAGGCACTGAAGCTTTCTTT
CASSFRRGGTEAFF
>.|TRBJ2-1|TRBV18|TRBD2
TGTGCCAGCTCACCTGCACTAGCGGGGGGCGTGAATGAGCAGTTCTTC
CASSPALAGGVNEQFF
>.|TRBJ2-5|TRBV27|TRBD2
TGTGCCAGCAGTTTTGGAGCGGGGGAACACCAAGAGACCCAGTACTTC
CASSFGAGEHQETQYF
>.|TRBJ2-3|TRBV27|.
TGTGCCAGCAGTTCCCGACAGGTCCATTCCACAGATACGCAGTATTTT
CASSSRQVHSTDTQYF
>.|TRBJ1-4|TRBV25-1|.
TGTGCCAGCAGTGAATACCGCCGGGGGGCAACTAATGAAAAACTGTTTTTT
CASSEYRRGATNEKLFF
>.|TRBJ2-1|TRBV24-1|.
TGTGCCACCAGTTCGGGTCATATTGCCTACAATGAGCAGTTCTTC
CATSSGHIAYNEQFF
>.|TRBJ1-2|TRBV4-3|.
TGCGCCAGCAGCCACTACGGGACACCTTATGGCTACACCTTC
CASSHYGTPYGYTF
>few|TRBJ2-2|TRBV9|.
TGTGCCAGCAGCCTGTCTCGGACCGGGGAGCTGTTTTTT
CASSLSRTGELFF
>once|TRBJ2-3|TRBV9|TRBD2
TGTGCCAGCAGCGTAGGGTTACTAGCGGCGACAGATACGCAGTATTTT
CASSVGLLAATDTQYF
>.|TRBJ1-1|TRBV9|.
TGTGCCAGCAGCCCCATGGGAGGGAACACTGAAGCTTTCTTT
CASSPMGGNTEAFF
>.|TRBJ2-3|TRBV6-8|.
TGTGCCAGCAGTTACACCCCTCTATCCACAGATACGCAGTATTTT
CASSYTPLSTDTQYF
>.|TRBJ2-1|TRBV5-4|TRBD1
TGTGCCAGCAGCTTGGGTGCAGGGGGTGACAATGAGCAGTTCTTC
CASSLGAGGDNEQFF
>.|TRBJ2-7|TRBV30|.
TGTGCCTGGAGTGACCCCCAGCGTACGTACTTC
CAWSDPQRTYF
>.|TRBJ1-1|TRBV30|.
TGTGCCTGGACACTATTCACTGAAGCTTTCTTT
CAWTLFTEAFF
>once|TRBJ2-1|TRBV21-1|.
TGTGCCAGCAGCCCTCGAAGCTACAATGAGCAGTTCTTC
CASSPRSYNEQFF
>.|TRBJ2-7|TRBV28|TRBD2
TGTGCCAGCAGGACCCTTAGCGGGAGAGCCTACGAGCAGTACTTC
CASRTLSGRAYEQYF
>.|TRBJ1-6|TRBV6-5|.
TGTGCCAGCAGCTCCTCTGGTCCCCTCCACTTT
CASSSSGPLHF
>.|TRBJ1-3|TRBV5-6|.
TGTGCCAGCAGGCCCGGGGAACAAGGAAACACCATATATTTT
CASRPGEQGNTIYF
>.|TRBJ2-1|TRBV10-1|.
TGCGCCAGCTCCTCGGGCCCCTACAATGAGCAGTTCTTC
CASSSGPYNEQFF
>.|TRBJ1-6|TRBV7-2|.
TGTGCCAGCAGCTTAGTCCTTTCTGGTTCACCCCTCCACTTT
CASSLVLSGSPLHF
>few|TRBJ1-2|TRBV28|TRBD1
TGTGCCAGCAGTTCCAGGGGGCATGGCTACACCTTC
CASSSRGHGYTF
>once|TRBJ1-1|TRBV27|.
TGTGCCAGCAATTACCAAGTCGGTCATGCCACTGAAGCTTTCTTT
CASNYQVGHATEAFF
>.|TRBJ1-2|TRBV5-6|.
TGTGCCAGCAGCTTGCGGCAGTTCTCTGGCTACACCTTC
CASSLRQFSGYTF
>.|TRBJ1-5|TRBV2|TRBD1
TGTGCCAGCAGTCTCGAGACAGGGAGGAATCAGCCCCAGCATTTT
CASSLETGRNQPQHF
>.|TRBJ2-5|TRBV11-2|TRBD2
TGTGCCAGCAGCTCCGTTTCTAGCGGTCCGGAGACCCAGTACTTC
CASSSVSSGPETQYF
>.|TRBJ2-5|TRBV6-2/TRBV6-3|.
TGTGCCAGCAGTGGCGGACTTAGTCTAAAGACCCAGTACTTC
CASSGGLSLKTQYF
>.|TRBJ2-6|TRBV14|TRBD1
TGTGCCAGCAGCCAAGATCGTCACCCGGGGACAGGGGCCGGAGGGGCCAACGTCCTGACTTTC
CASSQDRHPGTGAGGANVLTF
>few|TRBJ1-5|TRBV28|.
TGTGCCAGTCAAGTGTTGGGCAATCAGCCCCAGCATTTT
CASQVLGNQPQHF
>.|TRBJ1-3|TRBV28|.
TGTGCCAGCCGCCCGTCGGCTGGAAACACCATATATTTT
CASRPSAGNTIYF
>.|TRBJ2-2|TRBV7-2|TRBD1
TGTGCCAGCAGCCCCGACCTAAACAGGGGGCTGTCCGGGGAGCTGTTTTTT
CASSPDLNRGLSGELFF
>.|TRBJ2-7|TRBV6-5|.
TGTGCCAGCAGCCCCATGGGGCGAAGGGACGAGCAGTACTTC
CASSPMGRRDEQYF
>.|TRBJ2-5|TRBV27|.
TGTGCCAGCAGATCCGGACGAAAAGAGACCCAGTACTTC
CASRSGRKETQYF
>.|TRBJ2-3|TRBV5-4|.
TGTGCCAGCAGCTTGGGGGGCGGGCGGGGTACGCAGTATTTT
CASSLGGGRGTQYF
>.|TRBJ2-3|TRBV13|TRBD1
TGTGCCAGCAGCTATGTAGGGCAGGGACAGGGATACACAGATACGCAGTATTTT
CASSYVGQGQGYTDTQYF
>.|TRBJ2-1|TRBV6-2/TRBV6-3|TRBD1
TGTGCCAGCAGTTCGGGACAGGGGGGGAGGAATGAGCAGTTCTTC
CASSSGQGGRNEQFF
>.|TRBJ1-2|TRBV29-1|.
TGCAGCGTCGAGGGGCTCAACTATGGCTACACCTTC
CSVEGLNYGYTF
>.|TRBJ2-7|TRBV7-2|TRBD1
TGTGCCAGCAGCTTCGGGACAGGGATTTCCTACGAGCAGTACTTC
CASSFGTGISYEQYF
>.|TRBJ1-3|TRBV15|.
TGTGCCACCTCCAACAGGGCTTCTGGAAACACCATATATTTT
CATSNRASGNTIYF